Included here is one T cell receptor beta chain sequence, with context. Its antigen remains unknown. The DNA input per sorted-subset replicate PCR was roughly 0.2 ug, corresponding to some 30,000 T cell genomes. The protocol was immunoSEQ multiplex PCR, while the TCRdb copy is restricted to in-frame clones and leaves out a portion. The repertoire holds some 2 million clones, with about 95% as singletons. The data originate from a study of shared clonotypes between healthy human individuals. General study points: A handful of donors showed sharing of approximately 4.7% of naive CD4 clonotypes. Non-shared clonotypes displayed generation probabilities falling below those of clonotypes present in all four donors. Across subsets, estimated richness was generally greater for naive than for memory populations.

Terminally differentiated effector memory CD45RA+ cells were excluded from the naive CD8 cells, which were CD45RO-negative and positively selected for CCR7. The CDR3 extends over 14 amino acids. V was shortened by 6 bases and J by 3 bases, with 14 bases between the two germline ends. From germline, CDR1 is MNHEY and CDR2 SVGAGI. The source of this sequence is a man younger than 35 in good health. Sequenced sample: naive CD8+ T cells sorted from blood. The chain carries TRBV6-5 and TRBJ2-5, with D maybe TRBD1 (6 bases). The CDR3 is CASRSRGFKETQYF. Written as DNA, the CDR3 is TGTGCCAGCAGGTCCAGGGGTTTCAAAGAGACCCAGTACTTC.